This TCR beta chain was retrieved from a study of a mutant IDH1 vaccine in newly diagnosed glioma. This clone was counted a single time. Its matching antigen is unknown. The time point: week 5, during vaccination. Every single dose of the vaccine, 300 ug of mutant IDH1 20-mer peptide, came with topical imiquimod. The germline V and J ends were trimmed by 10 bases and 9 bases, with 12 bases remaining between them. Germline V gene sequence: CDR1 MDHEN, CDR2 SYDVKM. This CDR3 has 10 amino acids. Measured with immunoSEQ multiplex PCR; TCRdb has only the in-frame clones, and not every one. The sample carries approximately 24,000 clones, approximately 80% recorded once.

This sequence originates from a man in his forties with glioma. The V call is TRBV28, the J call TRBJ1-1; TRBD1 might be the D (5 bases). The sequencing used PBMCs, collected from a glioma patient whose treatment included an IDH1 peptide vaccine. The CDR3 DNA sequence: TGTGCCACCACCAGGGAAAAAGCTTTCTTT. Its protein product is CATTREKAFF.